The entry below gives a single TCR beta chain sequence along with its context. Its antigen is undetermined. This sample was included in a study of lymphopenia after photon versus proton radiotherapy. Overall study results and limits: Photon-treated patients lost naive T cells and TCR diversity; proton-treated stayed stable. Oligoclonal CD8+ Temra expansion after nadir drove photon patients' diversity drop. Survival link was tested only in deceased patients; proton benefit remains a possibility.

The CDR3 loop spans 14 amino acids. Germline CDR1 SGHKS, CDR2 YYEKEE (reference sequence). V lost 0 bases, J lost 1 base, and 7 bases lay in between. Method: immunoSEQ multiplex PCR; TCRdb's copy keeps in-frame clones and lacks some. The sample lists about 61,000 clones; more than 75% were seen once. The clonotype was recovered from a man aged 35 to 55 with gastric cancer. The sequencing used peripheral blood, collected from a patient treated with photon-based radiotherapy. The V gene is TRBV5-5, the J gene TRBJ2-5; D uncertain. This CDR3 is CASSLVALQETQYF. CDR3 nucleotide sequence: TGTGCCAGCAGCTTGGTAGCCCTCCAAGAGACCCAGTACTTC.